This is a list of T cell receptor beta chains from one sample in a study of blood T cell repertoires in COVID-19. TCRdb's copy holds only in-frame clones and misses some; the assay was immunoSEQ multiplex PCR. The table includes 350,000 to 450,000 clones, about 89% detected once. The sample was PBMCs or T cells enriched from blood (not recorded which). The receptors stem from a woman aged 40 to 50 who had been exposed to COVID-19. Each CDR3 is given with its conserved first and last residue. The D gene is left open where the match is weak. A row's size may be missing; if present it is once, few, many or a size class.

CASSDLGQVEVETQYF	TGTGCCAGCAGTGACCTCGGACAGGTAGAGGTGGAGACCCAGTACTTC	TRBJ2-5	TRBD1	TRBV6-4	once
CASSEDSNNQPQHF	TGTGCCAGCAGTGAGGACAGCAACAATCAGCCCCAGCATTTT	TRBJ1-5	-	TRBV28	-
CASRGPGTDTQYF	TGTGCCAGCCGCGGCCCCGGCACAGATACGCAGTATTTT	TRBJ2-3	-	TRBV7-2	-
CASSPGQGNEKLFF	TGTGCCAGCTCACCTGGACAGGGAAATGAAAAACTGTTTTTT	TRBJ1-4	TRBD1	TRBV18	few
CASSGGQAGDYGYTF	TGTGCCAGTAGTGGTGGACAAGCCGGAGACTATGGCTACACCTTC	TRBJ1-2	-	TRBV19	-
CASSYPDRGGYTF	TGTGCCAGCAGCTACCCGGACAGGGGGGGCTACACCTTC	TRBJ1-2	TRBD1	TRBV5-4	-
CASGSTILAGTSYNEQFF	TGTGCTAGTGGTTCAACAATTTTAGCGGGGACCTCCTACAATGAGCAGTTCTTC	TRBJ2-1	TRBD2	TRBV12-5	-
CASGRGSSYEQYF	TGTGCCAGTGGGCGGGGCAGCTCCTACGAGCAGTACTTC	TRBJ2-7	-	TRBV19	-
CASSPTPGRSNQPQHF	TGTGCCAGCAGCCCTACGCCGGGTAGGAGCAATCAGCCCCAGCATTTT	TRBJ1-5	-	TRBV6-2/TRBV6-3	once
CASSRYTGRGEKTEAFF	TGTGCCAGTAGTCGATATACAGGACGCGGAGAGAAGACTGAAGCTTTCTTT	TRBJ1-1	-	TRBV19	-
CASSLPGQGVDTQYF	TGTGCCAGCAGCTTGCCCGGACAGGGGGTAGATACGCAGTATTTT	TRBJ2-3	TRBD1	TRBV5-4	few
CASRPKRDRVAEAFF	TGTGCCAGTCGCCCAAAGAGGGACAGGGTGGCTGAAGCTTTCTTT	TRBJ1-1	TRBD1	TRBV19	-
CASSLGTGNYGYTF	TGCGCCAGCAGCTTAGGGACAGGCAACTATGGCTACACCTTC	TRBJ1-2	TRBD1	TRBV5-1	-
CASSEALQGNTYGYTF	TGTGCCAGCAGTGAAGCCTTACAGGGCAACACCTATGGCTACACCTTC	TRBJ1-2	-	TRBV6-1	-
CASRLTGETYGYTF	TGTGCCAGTAGGCTGACAGGGGAAACCTATGGCTACACCTTC	TRBJ1-2	TRBD1	TRBV19	-
CASTLGVSNQPQHF	TGTGCCAGCACCCTGGGCGTCAGCAATCAGCCCCAGCATTTT	TRBJ1-5	-	TRBV5-6	-
CASSAGQGADTQYF	TGTGCCAGCAGCGCTGGACAGGGGGCAGATACGCAGTATTTT	TRBJ2-3	TRBD1	TRBV7-6	-
CATSDLAGDYGYTF	TGTGCCACCAGTGATTTGGCAGGGGACTATGGCTACACCTTC	TRBJ1-2	-	TRBV24-1	-
CASSQDGRGSKYF	TGTGCCAGCAGCCAAGACGGGCGGGGGAGTAAGTACTTC	TRBJ2-7	TRBD2	TRBV3-1/TRBV3-2	-
CAWSRRGTLNSPLHF	TGTGCCTGGAGTCGGCGAGGGACACTAAATTCACCCCTCCACTTT	TRBJ1-6	-	TRBV30	-
CASSPGTGSRGIYGYTF	TGTGCCAGCAGTCCGGGGACAGGGTCGCGGGGCATCTATGGCTACACCTTC	TRBJ1-2	TRBD1	TRBV27	-
CASSLNPVSWGPEHYEQYF	TGTGCCAGCAGCTTAAATCCGGTGTCCTGGGGGCCCGAACACTACGAGCAGTACTTC	TRBJ2-7	-	TRBV7-3	-
CASSLLRGSNDYEQYF	TGTGCCAGCAGCTTGCTGCGGGGCTCGAACGACTACGAGCAGTACTTC	TRBJ2-7	-	TRBV5-5	-
CASSAAQLLTGWDGYTF	TGTGCCAGTAGTGCCGCCCAATTATTGACAGGTTGGGATGGCTACACCTTC	TRBJ1-2	-	TRBV19	-
CASRQSTGNYGYTF	TGCGCCAGCAGGCAGTCGACAGGGAACTATGGCTACACCTTC	TRBJ1-2	TRBD1	TRBV5-1	-
CASSQDFEGSSNYGYTF	TGCGCCAGCAGCCAAGATTTCGAGGGATCCTCTAACTATGGCTACACCTTC	TRBJ1-2	-	TRBV4-3	-
CASSFGTILLYGYTF	TGTGCCAGCAGCTTCGGGACAATCCTACTCTATGGCTACACCTTC	TRBJ1-2	-	TRBV5-6	-
CASSRDSRTNQPQHF	TGTGCCAGTAGTCGGGACAGCCGTACCAATCAGCCCCAGCATTTT	TRBJ1-5	TRBD1	TRBV19	-
CASSTTGGTEAFF	TGTGCCAGCAGTACGACTGGGGGGACTGAAGCTTTCTTT	TRBJ1-1	-	TRBV6-5	-
CAWSGQGLETQYF	TGTGCCTGGAGTGGACAGGGTTTGGAGACCCAGTACTTC	TRBJ2-5	TRBD1	TRBV30	-
CATSDPGGERQETQYF	TGTGCCACCAGTGATCCCGGGGGGGAGCGCCAAGAGACCCAGTACTTC	TRBJ2-5	TRBD2	TRBV24-1	once
CSVEGQGRYEQYF	TGCAGCGTTGAGGGACAGGGGCGCTACGAGCAGTACTTC	TRBJ2-7	TRBD1	TRBV29-1	-
CATSEGLAGDYEQYF	TGTGCCACCAGTGAAGGGCTAGCGGGGGACTACGAGCAGTACTTC	TRBJ2-7	TRBD2	TRBV24-1	-
CASSRSGQGNYGYTF	TGCGCCAGCAGTCGTTCGGGACAGGGGAACTATGGCTACACCTTC	TRBJ1-2	TRBD1	TRBV23-1	once
CASSLTGQVSYNEQFF	TGCGCCAGCAGCTTGACGGGACAAGTCTCCTACAATGAGCAGTTCTTC	TRBJ2-1	-	TRBV5-1	-
CASSFPGQSEKLFF	TGTGCCAGCAGCTTTCCGGGACAAAGCGAAAAACTGTTTTTT	TRBJ1-4	-	TRBV5-8	-
CATSDSPGPNYGYTF	TGTGCCACCAGTGATTCCCCAGGGCCTAACTATGGCTACACCTTC	TRBJ1-2	-	TRBV24-1	-
CASSQETSGANEQFF	TGTGCCAGCAGCCAAGAGACTAGCGGGGCAAATGAGCAGTTCTTC	TRBJ2-1	TRBD2	TRBV3-1/TRBV3-2	-
CASSTNRDRVTDTQYF	TGTGCCAGCAGTACCAACCGGGACAGGGTCACAGATACGCAGTATTTT	TRBJ2-3	TRBD1	TRBV27	-
CASSESFLDRSLQDEQFF	TGTGCCAGCAGTGAATCTTTCCTTGACAGGAGTCTACAAGATGAGCAGTTCTTC	TRBJ2-1	-	TRBV25-1	once
CASSLDSLSRPQHF	TGCGCCAGCAGCTTGGATAGCCTCTCCAGGCCCCAGCATTTT	TRBJ1-5	-	TRBV5-1	-
CASSSGQGGNYGYTF	TGTGCCAGCAGCTCGGGACAGGGGGGCAACTATGGCTACACCTTC	TRBJ1-2	TRBD1	TRBV5-4	-
CASSLGSTREPQHF	TGCGCCAGCAGCTTGGGGTCAACTCGGGAGCCCCAGCATTTT	TRBJ1-5	-	TRBV5-1	-
CASSVNRENYGYTF	TGTGCCAGCAGCGTAAACAGGGAAAACTATGGCTACACCTTC	TRBJ1-2	-	TRBV7-8	-
CASSYYRDRGWGNQPQHF	TGTGCCAGCAGTTACTACCGGGACAGGGGATGGGGCAATCAGCCCCAGCATTTT	TRBJ1-5	TRBD1	TRBV6-2/TRBV6-3	-
CASSADLTGYSGYTF	TGCGCCAGCAGCGCGGACCTAACAGGTTACTCTGGCTACACCTTC	TRBJ1-2	-	TRBV5-1	-
CASSDRGVQPQHF	TGTGCCAGCAGTGACAGGGGGGTGCAGCCCCAGCATTTT	TRBJ1-5	TRBD1	TRBV2	-
CASSLGTSGTGDEQFF	TGCGCCAGCAGCTTGGGGACTAGCGGAACCGGGGATGAGCAGTTCTTC	TRBJ2-1	TRBD2	TRBV5-1	-
CASSIGNRDSPLHF	TGTGCCAGTAGTATAGGCAACAGGGATTCACCCCTCCACTTT	TRBJ1-6	-	TRBV19	-
CASSLRGTGNTIYF	TGTGCCAGCAGTTTACGGGGAACAGGAAACACCATATATTTT	TRBJ1-3	-	TRBV27	-
CACTGLVAYEQYF	TGTGCCTGCACGGGACTAGTAGCCTACGAGCAGTACTTC	TRBJ2-7	TRBD2	TRBV30	-
CASGKGLAGSTDTQYF	TGTGCTAGTGGTAAAGGACTAGCGGGGAGCACAGATACGCAGTATTTT	TRBJ2-3	TRBD2	TRBV12-5	-
CASSLSQGARTEAFF	TGTGCCAGCAGCTTATCCCAGGGGGCAAGGACTGAAGCTTTCTTT	TRBJ1-1	TRBD1	TRBV11-3	-
CASSQDAVNYGYTF	TGTGCCAGCAGCCAAGACGCAGTTAACTATGGCTACACCTTC	TRBJ1-2	-	TRBV3-1/TRBV3-2	-
CASSLSGADTDTQYF	TGTGCCAGCAGCCTCTCAGGGGCGGACACAGATACGCAGTATTTT	TRBJ2-3	-	TRBV7-9	-